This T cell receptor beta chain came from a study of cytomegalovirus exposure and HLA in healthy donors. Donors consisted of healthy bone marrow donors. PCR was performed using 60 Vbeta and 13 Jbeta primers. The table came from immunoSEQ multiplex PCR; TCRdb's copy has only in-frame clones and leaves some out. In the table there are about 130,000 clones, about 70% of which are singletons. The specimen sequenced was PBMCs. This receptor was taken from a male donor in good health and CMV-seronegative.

The CDR3 nucleotides are TGTGCCAGCAGTGAATGGGTGGATCCGGGCTCCTACAATGAGCAGTTCTTC. Translated: CASSEWVDPGSYNEQFF. The chain is built from TRBV2 and TRBJ2-1; no definite D call. V shed 2 bases and J shed 0 bases, with 14 bases lying between them. Germline CDR1 reads SNHLY; CDR2 reads FYNNEI. CDR3 length: 17 amino acids.